This T cell receptor beta chain came from a study of early T cells in non-severe SARS-CoV-2 infection. The wider study: The sequenced material was bulk RNA from unsorted whole blood, and its chains were unpaired.

Many counts were recorded for this clonotype. This CDR3 contains 13 residues. V shed 4 bases and J shed 0 bases, with 7 bases lying between them. Germline CDR1 is MDHEN and CDR2 is SYDVKM. MiXCR, applied by TCRdb to the 5' RACE reads, yields one record per CDR3 protein. The sample yields around 28,000 distinct CDR3 sequences, around 4.2% seen once. This receptor was identified in an adult who was a healthcare worker with PCR-confirmed SARS-CoV-2 infection or an uninfected control (not recorded which). The chain recombines TRBV28 with TRBJ2-7, with D perhaps TRBD1 or TRBD2 (5 bases each). Specimen: whole blood. For the CDR3, the DNA is TGTGCCAGCAGTTCCGGGACCTCCTACGAGCAGTACTTC. This encodes CASSSGTSYEQYF.